This T cell receptor (beta chain) was recovered during a study of T cells in Graves' hyperthyroidism and ophthalmopathy. Trimming shortened V by 3 bases and J by 0 bases, and 11 bases separated the two germline ends. The CDR3 consists of 15 residues. Germline values: CDR1 MDHEN, CDR2 SYDVKM. This clonotype was recorded many times. Using RNA transcripts as the source, TCR beta CDR3 regions were amplified. HTBI primers were used for first-round RT-PCR of the TCR CDR3. Each CDR3 protein is one row after TCRdb ran MiXCR on the multiplex PCR reads. Counted here are about 580,000 distinct CDR3 sequences, approximately 15% occurring once; the ten biggest clones make up 5.5% to 7.5%.

The sequence derives from a woman in her twenties or thirties with Graves' hyperthyroidism that later progressed to Graves' ophthalmopathy. Source material: blood. The J gene is TRBJ1-1, the V gene TRBV28; D gene ambiguous. This CDR3 reads CASSFTAPMNTEAFF. CDR3 coding DNA: TGTGCCAGCAGTTTTACTGCCCCCATGAACACTGAAGCTTTCTTT.